This TCR beta chain originates from a study of cytomegalovirus exposure and HLA in healthy donors. PCR was performed using 60 Vbeta and 13 Jbeta primers. The method was immunoSEQ multiplex PCR; TCRdb's version includes in-frame clones alone and lacks a portion of them. The sample carries 120,000 to 150,000 clones, roughly 70% recorded once. CDR1 is SGHRS, CDR2 YFSETQ, per germline. V was clipped by 3 bases and J by 1 base; unmatched bases: 2. The CDR3 runs 14 residues. The chain has TRBV5-1 and TRBJ1-1; TRBD1 matches 8 bases. This clonotype was obtained from a man between 60 and 70 years old in good health and CMV-seronegative. The sample taken for sequencing was PBMCs. For the CDR3, the DNA is TGCGCCAGCAGCTGGACAGGGACGAACACTGAAGCTTTCTTT. It is translated as CASSWTGTNTEAFF.